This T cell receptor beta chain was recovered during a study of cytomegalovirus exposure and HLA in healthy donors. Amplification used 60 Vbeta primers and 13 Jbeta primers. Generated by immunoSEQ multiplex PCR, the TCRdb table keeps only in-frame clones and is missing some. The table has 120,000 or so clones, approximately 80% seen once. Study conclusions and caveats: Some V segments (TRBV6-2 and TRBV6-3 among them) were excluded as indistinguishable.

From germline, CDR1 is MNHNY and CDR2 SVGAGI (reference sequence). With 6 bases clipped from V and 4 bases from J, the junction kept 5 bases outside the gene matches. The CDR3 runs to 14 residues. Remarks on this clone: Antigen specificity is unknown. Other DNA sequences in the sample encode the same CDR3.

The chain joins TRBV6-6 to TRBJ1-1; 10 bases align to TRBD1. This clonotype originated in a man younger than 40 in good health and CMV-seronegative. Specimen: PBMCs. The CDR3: CASSYGQGGTEAFF. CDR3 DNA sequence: TGTGCCAGCAGCTACGGACAGGGGGGCACTGAAGCTTTCTTT.